Detailed here is one T cell receptor beta chain. What it binds is not known. The CDR3 runs to 13 residues. CDR1 and CDR2 (germline): SGHNT, YENEEA. The junction had 3 bases not matched to a gene; V was cut back by 5 bases and J by 6 bases. The data were taken from a study of T cell responses to AZD1222 COVID-19 vaccine. Study conclusions and caveats: The sample set comprised mostly white British donors with more females, and clonal diversity was possibly underestimated. Baseline serology detected seropositivity in only a handful of AZD1222 recipients. Targeting of unmutated variant regions was reportedly seen in nearly half of spike-specific TCRs.

Profiling relied on immunoSEQ multiplex PCR, and the TCRdb table lists in-frame clones only, not all of them. Seen here are roughly 65,000 clones, roughly 86% observed once, and the top ten hold around 8%. The chain links TRBV11-3 to TRBJ2-1; the match to TRBD2 covers 8 bases. The sequencing used peripheral blood, collected on day 0 of AZD1222 vaccination. The sequence was collected from an adult in good health. The CDR3 nucleotides are TGTGCCAGCAGCCCCACTAGCGGCAATGAGCAGTTCTTC. Translated: CASSPTSGNEQFF.